The sequence of this TCR beta chain was determined in a study of T cells in Graves' hyperthyroidism and ophthalmopathy. CDR1 and CDR2 (germline): SGDLS, YYNGEE. The ends were cut back, 0 bases at V and 5 bases at J, with 11 bases in the middle. The CDR3 is 14 amino acids. TCR beta CDR3 region amplification was performed from RNA transcripts. Researchers ran a first-round RT-PCR on the TCR CDR3 using the HTBI primer set. One entry per CDR3 protein, called by TCRdb with MiXCR from the multiplex PCR reads. The sample carries 300,000 to 400,000 distinct CDR3 sequences, approximately 18% recorded once. The specimen sequenced was blood. This sequence was found in a woman aged 45-59 years with Graves' hyperthyroidism. This rearrangement joins TRBV9 to TRBJ2-5; possibly TRBD2 for D (6 bases). The CDR3 spells CASSVAGAWETQYF. In nucleotides, the CDR3 is TGTGCCAGCAGCGTAGCGGGAGCCTGGGAGACCCAGTACTTC.